The present T cell receptor (beta chain) was sequenced within a study of blood T cell repertoires in COVID-19. Whole-study context: Samples taken during acute and convalescent COVID-19 were collected in the United States, Italy and Spain. In each case, the material was cDNA or gDNA derived from T cells, B-cell-depleted T cells, or PBMCs.

Original processing notes: Reference gene primer amplification yielded estimated nucleated cell counts. Method: immunoSEQ multiplex PCR; TCRdb's copy keeps in-frame clones and lacks some. That table supplies the V and J calls and clone size; D and trimming were determined from the DNA. The top ten clones hold about 5.5% of a sample with about 200,000 clones, 80% of them seen once. The CDR3 runs 16 residues. Germline values: CDR1 MGHDK, CDR2 SYGVNS. V lost 2 bases, J lost 6 bases, and 6 bases stayed unmatched. Specimen: peripheral blood. This TCR was recovered from a woman in her 70s with acute or convalescent COVID-19. The chain uses TRBV25-1 and TRBJ2-1; 11 positions match TRBD2. The CDR3 spells CASSEPTSGTGNEQFF. As DNA, the CDR3 is TGTGCCAGCAGTGAACCGACTAGCGGGACCGGCAATGAGCAGTTCTTC.